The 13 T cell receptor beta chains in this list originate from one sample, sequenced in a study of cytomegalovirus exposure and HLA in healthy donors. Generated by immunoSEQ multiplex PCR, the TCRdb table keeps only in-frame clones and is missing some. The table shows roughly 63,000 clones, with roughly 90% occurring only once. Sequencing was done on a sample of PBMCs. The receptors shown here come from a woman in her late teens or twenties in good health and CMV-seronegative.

The CDR3 bases are TGCGCCAGCAGCTTGGCCGGGGGGGCATTACAGGAGACCCAGTACTTC. This codes for CASSLAGGALQETQYF. The chain recombines TRBV5-1 with TRBJ2-5, with TRBD2 matching over 8 bases. The trim removed 0 bases at V and 5 bases at J, leaving 9 bases unmatched. Germline lookup yields CDR1 SGHRS and CDR2 YFSETQ. The CDR3 has 16 amino acids. Using reference TRBV5-1 and TRBJ2-5 for the parts outside the CDR3, the full variable domain is KAGVTQTPRYLIKTRGQQVTLSCSPISGHRSVSWYQQTPGQGLQFLFEYFSETQRNKGNFPGRFSGRQFSNSRSEMNVSTLELGDSALYLCASSLAGGALQETQYFGPGTRLLVL.

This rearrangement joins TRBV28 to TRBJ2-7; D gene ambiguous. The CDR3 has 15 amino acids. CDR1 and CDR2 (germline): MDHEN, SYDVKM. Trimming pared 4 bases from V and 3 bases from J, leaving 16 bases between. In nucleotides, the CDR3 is TGTGCCAGCAGTTCGTTCGCAGGTGACCTCTACGAGCAGTACTTC. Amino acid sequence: CASSSFAGDLYEQYF.

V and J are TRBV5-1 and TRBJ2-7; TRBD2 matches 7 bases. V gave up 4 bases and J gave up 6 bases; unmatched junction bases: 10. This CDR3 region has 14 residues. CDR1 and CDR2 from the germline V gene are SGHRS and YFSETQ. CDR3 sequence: CASSLRDPGGEQYF. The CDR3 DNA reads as TGCGCCAGCAGCCTACGGGACCCGGGGGGCGAGCAGTACTTC.

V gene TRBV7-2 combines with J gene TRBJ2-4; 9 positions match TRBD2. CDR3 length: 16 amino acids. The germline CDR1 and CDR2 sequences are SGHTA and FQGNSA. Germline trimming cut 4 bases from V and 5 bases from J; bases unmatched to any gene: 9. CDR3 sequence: CASSSSSGLAQNIQYF. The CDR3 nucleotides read TGTGCCAGCAGCTCTAGTTCGGGACTAGCACAAAACATTCAGTACTTC.

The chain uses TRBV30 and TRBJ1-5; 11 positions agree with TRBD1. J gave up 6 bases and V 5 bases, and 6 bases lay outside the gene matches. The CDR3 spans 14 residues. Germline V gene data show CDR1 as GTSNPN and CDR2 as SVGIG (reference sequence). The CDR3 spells CAWAPGQGGQPQHF. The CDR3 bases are TGTGCCTGGGCACCGGGACAGGGGGGTCAGCCCCAGCATTTT.

CDR3 sequence: CASTRGGRAADTQYF. CDR3 nucleotide sequence: TGTGCCAGCACGAGGGGCGGGAGGGCCGCAGATACGCAGTATTTT. The rearrangement links TRBV7-8 to TRBJ2-3, with 9 nucleotides matching TRBD2. Germline CDR1 reads SGHVS; CDR2 reads FQNEAQ. The ends lost 7 bases at V and 4 bases at J; junction bases unmatched: 9. The CDR3 runs to 15 residues.

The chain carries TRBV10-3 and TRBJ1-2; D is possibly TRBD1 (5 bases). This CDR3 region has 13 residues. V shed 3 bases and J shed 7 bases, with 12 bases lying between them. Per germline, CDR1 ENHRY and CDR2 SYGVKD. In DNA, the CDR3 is TGTGCCATCAGTGATAAGTTGGGGCTTGGCTACACCTTC. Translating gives CAISDKLGLGYTF.

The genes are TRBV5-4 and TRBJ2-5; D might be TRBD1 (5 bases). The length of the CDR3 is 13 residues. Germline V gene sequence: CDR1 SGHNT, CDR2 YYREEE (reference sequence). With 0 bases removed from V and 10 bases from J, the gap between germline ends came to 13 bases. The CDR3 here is CASSLAQGEGQYF. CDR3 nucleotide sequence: TGTGCCAGCAGCTTGGCCCAAGGGGAAGGCCAGTACTTC.

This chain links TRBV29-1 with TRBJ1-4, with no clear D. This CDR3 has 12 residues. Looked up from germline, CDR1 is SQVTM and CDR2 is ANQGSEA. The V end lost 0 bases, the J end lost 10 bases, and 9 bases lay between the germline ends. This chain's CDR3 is CSVEDYGGKLFF. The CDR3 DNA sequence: TGCAGCGTTGAAGATTACGGAGGAAAACTGTTTTTT.

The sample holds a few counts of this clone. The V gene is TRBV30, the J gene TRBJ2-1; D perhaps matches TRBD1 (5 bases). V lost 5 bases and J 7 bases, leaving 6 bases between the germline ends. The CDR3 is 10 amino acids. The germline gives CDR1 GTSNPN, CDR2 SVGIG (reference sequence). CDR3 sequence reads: CAWSGNEQFF. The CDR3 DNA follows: TGTGCCTGGTCAGGGAATGAGCAGTTCTTC.

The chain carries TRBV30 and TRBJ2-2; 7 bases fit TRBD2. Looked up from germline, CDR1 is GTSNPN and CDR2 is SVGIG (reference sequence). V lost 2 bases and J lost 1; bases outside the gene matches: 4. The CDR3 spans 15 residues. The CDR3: CAWSRLAENTGELFF. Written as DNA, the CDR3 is TGTGCCTGGAGTAGACTAGCTGAGAACACCGGGGAGCTGTTTTTT. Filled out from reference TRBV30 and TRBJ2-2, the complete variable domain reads SQTIHQWPATLVQPVGSPLSLECTVEGTSNPNLYWYRQAAGRGLQLLFYSVGIGQISSEVPQNLSASRPQDRQFILSSKKLLLSDSGFYLCAWSRLAENTGELFFGEGSRLTVL.

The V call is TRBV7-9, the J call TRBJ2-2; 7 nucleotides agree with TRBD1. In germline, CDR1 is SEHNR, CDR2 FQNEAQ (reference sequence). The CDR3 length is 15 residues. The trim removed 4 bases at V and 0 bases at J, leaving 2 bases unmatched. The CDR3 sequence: CASSWDSPNTGELFF. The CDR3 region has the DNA TGTGCCAGCAGCTGGGACAGTCCGAACACCGGGGAGCTGTTTTTT.

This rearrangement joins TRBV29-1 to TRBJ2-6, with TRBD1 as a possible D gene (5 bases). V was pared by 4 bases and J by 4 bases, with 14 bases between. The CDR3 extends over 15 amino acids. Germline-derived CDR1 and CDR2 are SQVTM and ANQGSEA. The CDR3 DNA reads TGCAGCGTTGTAGGTAGTGGGGCCGGGGCCAACGTCCTGACTTTC. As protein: CSVVGSGAGANVLTF.